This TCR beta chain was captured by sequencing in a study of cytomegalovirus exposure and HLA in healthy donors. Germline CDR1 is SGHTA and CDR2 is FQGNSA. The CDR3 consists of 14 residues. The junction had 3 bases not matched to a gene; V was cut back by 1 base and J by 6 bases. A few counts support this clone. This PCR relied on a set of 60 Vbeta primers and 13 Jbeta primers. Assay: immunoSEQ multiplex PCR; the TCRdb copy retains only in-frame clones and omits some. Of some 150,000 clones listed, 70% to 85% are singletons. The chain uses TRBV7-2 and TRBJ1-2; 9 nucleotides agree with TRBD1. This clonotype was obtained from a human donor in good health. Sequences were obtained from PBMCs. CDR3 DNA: TGTGCCAGCAGCTTAGACAGGGGGCGGGATGGCTACACCTTC. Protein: CASSLDRGRDGYTF.